Following are 31 T cell receptor beta chains from one sample sequenced in a study of cytomegalovirus exposure and HLA in healthy donors (dated by TCRdb to about 2017). Preparation of the library involved the immunoSEQ multiplex PCR assay. Here the immuneACCESS table is served through TCRdb, limited to in-frame sequences with V and J called. Missing clones are a known gap in these copies; in checked studies unresolved V genes cover under half, and the rest lacks a known reason. The table for this sample lists about 130,000 clones; about nine tenths of them were counted only once. The biggest ten clones account for approximately 2% of the sample. The specimen was PBMCs. Receptors were obtained from a woman aged 18-30 years in good health and CMV-seronegative.

Comment on this clone: This may be a read error: a much more frequent sequence differs by one nucleotide. V is TRBV6-4 and J is TRBJ2-1; 11 nucleotides line up with TRBD1. The CDR3 covers 15 residues. Germline trimming cut 4 bases from V and 3 bases from J; bases unmatched to any gene: 2. Per germline, CDR1 MRHNA and CDR2 SNTAGT. The CDR3 DNA follows: TGTGCCAGCAGTGGGGGGACAGGGGGCTACAATGAGCAGTTCTTC. As protein: CASSGGTGGYNEQFF.

The chain carries TRBV10-3 and TRBJ2-1; tentatively, D is TRBD2 (6 bases). V was cut by 6 bases and J by 5 bases, with 17 bases left in between. Germline CDR1 and CDR2: ENHRY and SYGVKD. The CDR3 spans 15 residues. The CDR3 region is CAIRRGPKKNNEQFF. CDR3 nucleotide sequence: TGTGCCATCAGGCGGGGACCAAAGAAAAACAATGAGCAGTTCTTC.

The CDR3 loop reads CASSSDTGRTEAFF. Here the CDR3 DNA reads TGTGCCAGCAGTTCAGATACAGGGCGCACTGAAGCTTTCTTT. The chain joins TRBV28 to TRBJ1-1; a weak D match, TRBD1 (6 bases). Germline V gene lookup returns CDR1 MDHEN and CDR2 SYDVKM. The CDR3 totals 14 residues. Trimming took 4 bases from V and 4 from J, leaving 13 bases between them.

The chain links TRBV7-9 to TRBJ1-3; D remains unclear. The germline V gene has CDR1 SEHNR and CDR2 FQNEAQ (reference sequence). The CDR3 is 14 amino acids. The V end lost 1 base, the J end lost 2 bases, and 6 bases lay between the germline ends. The CDR3 protein is CASSLGGTGNTIYF. The CDR3 DNA sequence: TGTGCCAGCAGCTTAGGAGGAACTGGAAACACCATATATTTT.

As to this clone: It is likely a read error: a sequence one base away is far more abundant. This sequence joins TRBV4-1 and TRBJ2-3; 12 positions match TRBD2. Germline lookup yields CDR1 MGHRA and CDR2 YSYEKL. This CDR3 is 18 amino acids long. The trim removed 0 bases at V and 2 bases at J, leaving 6 bases unmatched. The DNA of the CDR3 is TGCGCCAGCAGCCAAGATTTTAGGACTAGCGGGAACACAGATACGCAGTATTTT. Translating it yields CASSQDFRTSGNTDTQYF.

The chain couples TRBV5-4 to TRBJ2-7, with 7 nucleotides matching TRBD2. V gave up 3 bases and J gave up 2 bases; unmatched junction bases: 8. Per the germline V gene, CDR1 is SGHNT and CDR2 is YYREEE (reference sequence). This CDR3 spans 15 amino acids. This CDR3 reads CASSSGSSGAYEQYF. CDR3 nucleotide sequence: TGTGCCAGCAGCTCGGGATCAAGCGGGGCCTACGAGCAGTACTTC.

The gene calls are TRBV10-2 and TRBJ1-4, with a weak D call TRBD1 (6 bases). The CDR3 has 14 residues. CDR1 is WSHSY, CDR2 SAAADI, per germline. V was trimmed by 7 bases and J by 6 bases, leaving 15 bases between them. CDR3 amino acids: CASMPAGDDEKLFF. As DNA, the CDR3 is TGCGCCAGCATGCCGGCAGGGGATGATGAAAAACTGTTTTTT.

The chain carries TRBV6-6 and TRBJ1-2; weak D call: TRBD1 (6 bases). The CDR3 loop spans 13 amino acids. Between the trimmed V and J ends, which lost 6 bases and 4 bases, there was a span of 12 bases. Germline CDR1 is MNHNY and CDR2 is SVGAGI (reference sequence). The CDR3 reads CASRLGGGYGYTF. In nucleotides, the CDR3 is TGTGCCAGCAGACTAGGGGGGGGCTATGGCTACACCTTC.

The chain joins TRBV30 to TRBJ2-1, with 10 nucleotides matching TRBD2. Trimming cost V 1 base and J 9 bases; bases outside gene matches: 15. The CDR3 has 17 residues. The germline V gene has CDR1 GTSNPN and CDR2 SVGIG (reference sequence). CDR3: CAWSGLASGSSNGEQFF. The DNA of the CDR3 is TGTGCCTGGAGTGGGTTGGCTAGCGGGAGCAGTAACGGTGAGCAGTTCTTC.

The chain is built from TRBV6-1 and TRBJ1-2; 7 bases are shared with TRBD1. V dropped 6 bases and J dropped 3; count of bases not matched to a gene: 10. From germline, CDR1 is MNHNS and CDR2 SASEGT. The CDR3 consists of 15 residues. The CDR3 bases are TGTGCCAGCAGCGAGATCAGGGGGAACGACTATGGCTACACCTTC. It specifies CASSEIRGNDYGYTF.

This chain joins TRBV11-2 and TRBJ2-3, with 9 bases matching TRBD2. In germline, CDR1 is SGHAT, CDR2 FQNNGV. CDR3 length: 16 residues. V trimming: 1 base; J trimming: 0 bases; junction bases outside the gene matches: 2. The CDR3 loop is CASSLGLAGSTDTQYF. Here the CDR3 DNA reads TGTGCCAGCAGCTTAGGGCTAGCGGGGAGCACAGATACGCAGTATTTT. The complete variable domain, with remaining parts taken from reference TRBV11-2 and TRBJ2-3, reads EAGVAQSPRYKIIEKRQSVAFWCNPISGHATLYWYQQILGQGPKLLIQFQNNGVVDDSQLPKDRFSAERLKGVDSTLKIQPAKLEDSAVYLCASSLGLAGSTDTQYFGPGTRLTVL.

The chain carries TRBV6-6 and TRBJ2-3; 9 bases line up with TRBD2. Germline values: CDR1 MNHNY, CDR2 SVGAGI (reference sequence). Trimming took 3 bases from V and 4 from J; bases not matched to a gene: 5. CDR3 length: 15 amino acids. CDR3 sequence reads: CASSYKAGGPDTQYF. The CDR3 DNA is TGTGCCAGCAGTTATAAAGCGGGAGGCCCAGATACGCAGTATTTT.

J is TRBJ2-1 and V is TRBV27, with D possibly being TRBD2 (6 bases). Between the trimmed V and J ends, which lost 2 bases and 8 bases, there was a span of 13 bases. Germline V gene lookup returns CDR1 MNHEY and CDR2 SMNVEV (reference sequence). This CDR3 is built from 14 residues. The CDR3 nucleotides read TGTGCCAGCAGTTTAGGGGGGAGTAGGCATGAGCAGTTCTTC. Translating gives CASSLGGSRHEQFF.

This clone came up once. Other DNA variants within this sample encode the same CDR3. The chain recombines TRBV14 with TRBJ2-7, with D possibly TRBD2 on 5 matching bases. Germline values: CDR1 SGHDN, CDR2 FVKESK. Trimming removed 0 bases from V and 0 bases from J, with 12 bases in between. This CDR3 region has 16 residues. The CDR3 spells CASSQDTSALSYEQYF. CDR3 nucleotide sequence: TGTGCCAGCAGCCAAGATACTAGTGCCCTCTCCTACGAGCAGTACTTC.

The rearrangement joins TRBV4-1 to TRBJ2-7; TRBD1 aligns across 8 bases. After removal of 3 bases from V and 3 bases from J, the junction contained 13 bases not matched to a gene. Germline CDR1 and CDR2: MGHRA and YSYEKL. This CDR3 contains 17 residues. The CDR3 reads CASSQPTRGRRFYEQYF. The CDR3 bases are TGCGCCAGCAGCCAGCCCACCAGGGGGCGCAGGTTCTACGAGCAGTACTTC.

The chain combines TRBV5-1 with TRBJ2-5; 9 bases are a match to TRBD1. The CDR3 consists of 16 residues. From germline, CDR1 is SGHRS and CDR2 YFSETQ. The V gene end was trimmed by 0 bases and the J gene end by 2 bases; junction bases not matched to a gene: 5. The CDR3 here is CASSLGGTGIQETQYF. CDR3 coding DNA: TGCGCCAGCAGCTTGGGTGGGACAGGGATTCAAGAGACCCAGTACTTC.

This rearrangement joins TRBV7-9 to TRBJ2-2, with 11 bases aligning to TRBD1. The trim removed 1 base at V and 7 bases at J, leaving 8 bases unmatched. The CDR3 has 17 amino acids. Looked up from germline, CDR1 is SEHNR and CDR2 is FQNEAQ (reference sequence). Written as DNA, the CDR3 is TGTGCCAGCAGCTTAGGGATTGGACAGGGGGCAAGCGGGGAGCTGTTTTTT. This translates into CASSLGIGQGASGELFF.

As for this clone: This specimen includes other DNA sequences encoding the same CDR3. The chain joins TRBV7-2 to TRBJ1-2, with D perhaps TRBD1 (5 bases). The germline V gene encodes CDR1 SGHTA and CDR2 FQGNSA. V was cut by 5 bases and J by 1 base, with 8 bases left in between. This CDR3 comprises 13 residues. The CDR3 sequence is CASSLDSNYGYTF. The CDR3 DNA reads as TGTGCCAGCAGCCTAGACAGTAACTATGGCTACACCTTC.

This chain connects TRBV4-1 to TRBJ2-7; D may be TRBD1 (6 bases). Germline assignment: CDR1 MGHRA and CDR2 YSYEKL. Trimming removed 4 bases from V and 0 bases from J, with 13 bases in between. The CDR3 has 15 amino acids. The CDR3 spells CASSLGVGGSYEQYF. DNA of the CDR3: TGCGCCAGCAGCCTTGGAGTAGGGGGCTCCTACGAGCAGTACTTC.

With regard to this clone: A junction boundary mismatches the germline segment, possibly from a read error. The chain joins TRBV7-7 to TRBJ2-1; a weak D match, TRBD1 (6 bases). Germline V lookup: CDR1 SSHAT, CDR2 FNYEAQ (reference sequence). The length of the CDR3 is 13 residues. The CDR3 region has the DNA TGTGCTAGCAGCTTAGCGCCCAGGGGAGAGCAGTTCTTC. Translating it yields CASSLAPRGEQFF.

CDR3 in amino acids: CASRTGGSYEQYF. The CDR3 nucleotides are TGTGCCAGCAGGACAGGGGGCTCGTACGAGCAGTACTTC. The chain recombines TRBV6-1 with TRBJ2-7; TRBD1 agrees at 10 bases. Germline lookup yields CDR1 MNHNS and CDR2 SASEGT. The CDR3 is made up of 13 amino acids. V lost 6 bases, J lost 4 bases, and 3 bases stayed unmatched.

The chain uses TRBV7-9 and TRBJ2-7; D not resolved. CDR1 is SEHNR, CDR2 FQNEAQ, per germline (reference sequence). This CDR3 has 16 amino acids. The V gene lost 5 bases and the J gene lost 5 bases, with 22 bases spanning the gap. CDR3 nucleotide sequence: TGTGCCAGCAGCGGGTTCGTAGCTCGGAGTCCGGACGAGCAGTACTTC. Translated: CASSGFVARSPDEQYF. The full variable domain, with the rest looked up from reference TRBV7-9 and TRBJ2-7, is DTGVSQNPRHKITKRGQNVTFRCDPISEHNRLYWYRQTLGQGPEFLTYFQNEAQLEKSRLLSDRFSAERPKGSFSTLEIQRTEQGDSAMYLCASSGFVARSPDEQYFGPGTRLTVT.

The rearrangement uses TRBV10-1 and TRBJ2-2; D unresolved. V was clipped by 3 bases and J by 1 base, with 3 bases between them. The CDR3 length is 13 residues. Germline values: CDR1 WNHNN, CDR2 SYGVQD (reference sequence). CDR3 sequence (DNA): TGCGCCAGCAGTGACGGGAACACCGGGGAGCTGTTTTTT. Translation: CASSDGNTGELFF.

This clone was counted only a few times. The chain joins TRBV19 to TRBJ2-3, with TRBD2 matching over 12 bases. The germline V gene has CDR1 LNHDA and CDR2 SQIVND (reference sequence). The CDR3 length is 15 residues. V lost 6 bases and J lost 4; bases outside the gene matches: 5. The CDR3 is CASSPGTSGSDTQYF. Here the CDR3 DNA reads TGTGCCAGTAGCCCCGGGACTAGCGGGTCAGATACGCAGTATTTT. The full variable domain, rest sourced from reference TRBV19 and TRBJ2-3, is DGGITQSPKYLFRKEGQNVTLSCEQNLNHDAMYWYRQDPGQGLRLIYYSQIVNDFQKGDIAEGYSVSREKKESFPLTVTSAQKNPTAFYLCASSPGTSGSDTQYFGPGTRLTVL.

This chain joins TRBV28 and TRBJ1-4, with no clear D. Germline V gene sequence: CDR1 MDHEN, CDR2 SYDVKM. This CDR3 is built from 10 residues. V was pared by 9 bases and J by 4 bases, with 3 bases between. The CDR3 nucleotides read TGTGCCAGTAGTAATGAAAAACTGTTTTTT. Protein: CASSNEKLFF. Drawing the rest from reference TRBV28 and TRBJ1-4, the complete variable domain is DVKVTQSSRYLVKRTGEKVFLECVQDMDHENMFWYRQDPGLGLRLIYFSYDVKMKEKGDIPEGYSVSREKKERFSLILESASTNQTSMYLCASSNEKLFFGSGTQLSVL.

V usage is TRBV12-5 and J usage is TRBJ2-7, with TRBD2 matching over 11 bases. The length of the CDR3 is 20 residues. With V trimmed by 0 bases and J by 2 bases, 15 bases remained unmatched. Germline CDR1 and CDR2: LGHNT and FRNRAP. CDR3 region: CASGLVGGLAGRGGPYEQYF. CDR3 DNA: TGTGCTAGTGGTTTGGTAGGAGGACTAGCGGGCCGGGGGGGTCCCTACGAGCAGTACTTC.

The chain employs TRBV28 and TRBJ2-1; 9 bases align to TRBD2. The CDR3 loop spans 14 amino acids. V shed 8 bases, J shed 9 bases, and the junction held 11 bases outside the gene matches. The germline V gene encodes CDR1 MDHEN and CDR2 SYDVKM. The CDR3 DNA is TGTGCCAGCGGAGCTGCGGGAGGGCCGGGTGAGCAGTTCTTC. Its translation is CASGAAGGPGEQFF.

The chain uses TRBV5-1 and TRBJ2-1; tentative D call: TRBD2 (5 bases). Per the germline V gene, CDR1 is SGHRS and CDR2 is YFSETQ. This CDR3 has 17 amino acids. Trimming cost V 0 bases and J 0 bases, with 13 bases left between them. In DNA, the CDR3 is TGCGCCAGCAGCTTGGAACCGGGGTTATCCTCCTACAATGAGCAGTTCTTC. It is translated as CASSLEPGLSSYNEQFF.

The chain joins TRBV4-1 to TRBJ2-6; no reliable D call. Germline V gene sequence: CDR1 MGHRA, CDR2 YSYEKL. V lost 1 base to trimming and J lost 0 bases, with 10 bases between them. This CDR3 is built from 17 residues. The CDR3 nucleotides read TGCGCCAGCAGCCAAGCTAGTCGAAACTCTGGGGCCAACGTCCTGACTTTC. Its translation is CASSQASRNSGANVLTF.

The genes are TRBV4-1 and TRBJ2-1; TRBD2 matches at 8 bases. This CDR3 comprises 16 residues. Per germline, CDR1 MGHRA and CDR2 YSYEKL. The V gene end was trimmed by 2 bases and the J gene end by 0 bases; junction bases not matched to a gene: 3. The CDR3 region is CASSQTSGSSYNEQFF. The DNA of the CDR3 is TGCGCCAGCAGCCAAACTAGCGGAAGCTCCTACAATGAGCAGTTCTTC.

The chain recombines TRBV10-2 with TRBJ2-2; 14 bases fit TRBD2. In germline, CDR1 is WSHSY, CDR2 SAAADI. The CDR3 extends over 14 amino acids. V gave up 5 bases and J gave up 10 bases; unmatched junction bases: 3. The CDR3: CASSTGLAGVELFF. In DNA, the CDR3 is TGCGCCAGCAGTACGGGACTAGCGGGAGTGGAGCTGTTTTTT.